Included here is one T cell receptor (beta chain) sequence, with context. The sample belongs to a study of blood T cell repertoires in COVID-19. Study overall: COVID-19 samples from acute and convalescent phases originated in the United States, Italy and Spain.

This CDR3 region has 14 residues. V shed 1 base and J 4 bases; nucleotides not matched to a gene: 3. Germline V CDR1 and CDR2: SNHLY, FYNNEI. Clones were read by immunoSEQ multiplex PCR, and TCRdb kept only the in-frame ones, dropping some. Of about 340,000 clones in the sample, almost 90% were seen once. The clonotype comes from a woman between 65 and 79 years old with COVID-19, enrolled during active disease. The V and J genes are TRBV2 and TRBJ2-5; 7 nucleotides agree with TRBD2. The specimen sequenced was peripheral blood. The CDR3 loop reads CASSEVVAGETQYF. CDR3 bases: TGTGCCAGCAGTGAAGTGGTAGCGGGAGAGACCCAGTACTTC.